Listed below are T cell receptor beta chains from one sample, sequenced in a study of cytomegalovirus exposure and HLA in healthy donors. Repertoires were generated with immunoSEQ multiplex PCR, while TCRdb's copy carries only in-frame clones and drops some. The sample carries some 71,000 clones, approximately 94% recorded once. The sequenced material came from PBMCs. These receptors originate from a woman aged 18-29 years in good health and CMV-seronegative. Both conserved end residues are part of each CDR3. D genes are given only for firm matches. Where a row states a size, it is once, few, many or the class of an expanded clone; other rows omit it.

CDR3 DNA: TGTGCCAGCAGTTCCGAGACAGGGGTAGGTAGTCAGCCCCAGCATTTT
CDR3 protein: CASSSETGVGSQPQHF
D gene: TRBD1
J gene: TRBJ1-5
clone size: -
V gene: TRBV28

CDR3 DNA: TGTGCCAGCAGCTTCCTTGATACGCAGTATTTT
CDR3 protein: CASSFLDTQYF
D gene: -
J gene: TRBJ2-3
clone size: -
V gene: TRBV11-2

CDR3 DNA: TGTGCCAGCAGTTTGGCCGGGACACCCGGGGATACGCAGTATTTT
CDR3 protein: CASSLAGTPGDTQYF
D gene: -
J gene: TRBJ2-3
clone size: -
V gene: TRBV28

CDR3 DNA: TGTGCCAGCTCACCGCGCGGACTAGCGGGAGGGCTAGAAGAGACCCAGTACTTC
CDR3 protein: CASSPRGLAGGLEETQYF
D gene: TRBD2
J gene: TRBJ2-5
clone size: -
V gene: TRBV18

CDR3 DNA: TGTGCCAGCAGCCCATCGTATAGGACAGGGCAAAATCAGCCCCAGCATTTT
CDR3 protein: CASSPSYRTGQNQPQHF
D gene: TRBD1
J gene: TRBJ1-5
clone size: -
V gene: TRBV11-3

CDR3 DNA: TGTGCCAGCAGCTTCTATCAGGGAGGGATAGGAAAACTGTTTTTT
CDR3 protein: CASSFYQGGIGKLFF
D gene: -
J gene: TRBJ1-4
clone size: -
V gene: TRBV5-8

CDR3 DNA: TGTGCCAGCAGTTGGCAGCAAGAGACCCAGTACTTC
CDR3 protein: CASSWQQETQYF
D gene: -
J gene: TRBJ2-5
clone size: -
V gene: TRBV28

CDR3 DNA: TGTGCCAGCAGCTCCCTTGTGGGCAGGGGTGACGAGCAGTACTTC
CDR3 protein: CASSSLVGRGDEQYF
D gene: -
J gene: TRBJ2-7
clone size: -
V gene: TRBV11-2

CDR3 DNA: TGTGCCAGCAGCTTAGTCTCTAGCGGGGCCTCCTACAATGAGCAGTTCTTC
CDR3 protein: CASSLVSSGASYNEQFF
D gene: TRBD2
J gene: TRBJ2-1
clone size: -
V gene: TRBV11-2

CDR3 DNA: TGTGCCAGCAGCACACAGGTGGGGAACACTGAAGCTTTCTTT
CDR3 protein: CASSTQVGNTEAFF
D gene: -
J gene: TRBJ1-1
clone size: -
V gene: TRBV7-9

CDR3 DNA: TGTGCCAGCAGCTTAGCGGGACAGTACAATGAGCAGTTCTTC
CDR3 protein: CASSLAGQYNEQFF
D gene: TRBD1
J gene: TRBJ2-1
clone size: -
V gene: TRBV7-6

CDR3 DNA: TGTGCCAGCAGTGCAACAGACAGGGTCGAGACCCAGTACTTC
CDR3 protein: CASSATDRVETQYF
D gene: TRBD1
J gene: TRBJ2-5
clone size: -
V gene: TRBV27

CDR3 DNA: TGTGCCAGCAGCTACCGGGGAGGGCCAGACTATGGCTACACCTTC
CDR3 protein: CASSYRGGPDYGYTF
D gene: -
J gene: TRBJ1-2
clone size: -
V gene: TRBV11-2

CDR3 DNA: TGTGCCAGCAGACAGGACTCTGGGGCCAACGTCCTGACTTTC
CDR3 protein: CASRQDSGANVLTF
D gene: -
J gene: TRBJ2-6
clone size: once
V gene: TRBV27

CDR3 DNA: TGTGCCTGGAGTGCGACTAGCGGGAGTCACGAGCAGTACTTC
CDR3 protein: CAWSATSGSHEQYF
D gene: TRBD2
J gene: TRBJ2-7
clone size: once
V gene: TRBV30

CDR3 DNA: TGTGCTAGCAGCTCGGGACTATACAATGAGCAGTTCTTC
CDR3 protein: CASSSGLYNEQFF
D gene: TRBD2
J gene: TRBJ2-1
clone size: -
V gene: TRBV7-7

CDR3 DNA: TGTGCCAGCACGGGGACTAGCGGGAGGGCAGGTGAGCAGTTCTTC
CDR3 protein: CASTGTSGRAGEQFF
D gene: TRBD2
J gene: TRBJ2-1
clone size: -
V gene: TRBV28

CDR3 DNA: TGTGCCAGCAGTTACTCTAGAGAATTCGAAAAACTGTTTTTT
CDR3 protein: CASSYSREFEKLFF
D gene: -
J gene: TRBJ1-4
clone size: -
V gene: TRBV6-6

CDR3 DNA: TGTGCCAGCAGCGTAGAAGGGACTAGCGGGAGCTACAATGAGCAGTTCTTC
CDR3 protein: CASSVEGTSGSYNEQFF
D gene: TRBD2
J gene: TRBJ2-1
clone size: -
V gene: TRBV9

CDR3 DNA: TGTGCCAGCAGCCCTGAACTACAAGAGACCCAGTACTTC
CDR3 protein: CASSPELQETQYF
D gene: -
J gene: TRBJ2-5
clone size: -
V gene: TRBV5-4

CDR3 DNA: TGTGCCAGCAGCTTATCGGCAGGGGGCTTTTATGAAAACATTCAGTACTTC
CDR3 protein: CASSLSAGGFYENIQYF
D gene: TRBD1
J gene: TRBJ2-4
clone size: -
V gene: TRBV13

CDR3 DNA: TGTGCCAGCAGCTTAGACAGTTTTGAATCCCATCAGCCCCAGCATTTT
CDR3 protein: CASSLDSFESHQPQHF
D gene: -
J gene: TRBJ1-5
clone size: -
V gene: TRBV7-8

CDR3 DNA: TGTGCCAGCAGCTTCGGGGGGTCCTACGAGCAGTACTTC
CDR3 protein: CASSFGGSYEQYF
D gene: TRBD2
J gene: TRBJ2-7
clone size: -
V gene: TRBV13

CDR3 DNA: TGTGCCAGCAGCTTAGGGGCAGGGGGCGCGGTCGAGACCCAGTACTTC
CDR3 protein: CASSLGAGGAVETQYF
D gene: TRBD1
J gene: TRBJ2-5
clone size: -
V gene: TRBV7-3

CDR3 DNA: TGTGCCAGCAGCGCCGGAACTAGCGGGAACACTAATGAGCAGTTCTTC
CDR3 protein: CASSAGTSGNTNEQFF
D gene: TRBD2
J gene: TRBJ2-1
clone size: -
V gene: TRBV11-2

CDR3 DNA: TGTGCCAGTAGTCTGACCTCGACTAGCAGCATCACAGATACGCAGTATTTT
CDR3 protein: CASSLTSTSSITDTQYF
D gene: TRBD2
J gene: TRBJ2-3
clone size: -
V gene: TRBV19

CDR3 DNA: TGTGCCAGTAGTATTATGAGGAGCTCCTACAATGAGCAGTTCTTC
CDR3 protein: CASSIMRSSYNEQFF
D gene: -
J gene: TRBJ2-1
clone size: -
V gene: TRBV19

CDR3 DNA: TGCAGCGTTGAAGATCAACTAGCGGGAGGGCCCTACGAGCAGTACTTC
CDR3 protein: CSVEDQLAGGPYEQYF
D gene: TRBD2
J gene: TRBJ2-7
clone size: -
V gene: TRBV29-1

CDR3 DNA: TGTGCCAGCAGTAGAGGGCCTACCTACGAGCAGTACTTC
CDR3 protein: CASSRGPTYEQYF
D gene: -
J gene: TRBJ2-7
clone size: -
V gene: TRBV27

CDR3 DNA: TGTGCCAGCAGTGAAGTCGGGGACACTGAAGCTTTCTTT
CDR3 protein: CASSEVGDTEAFF
D gene: -
J gene: TRBJ1-1
clone size: -
V gene: TRBV6-1

CDR3 DNA: TGTGCCAGCAGCGAGGACCGGGACAGGGGCAAAGGGGGCTACACCTTC
CDR3 protein: CASSEDRDRGKGGYTF
D gene: TRBD1
J gene: TRBJ1-2
clone size: -
V gene: TRBV7-2

CDR3 DNA: TGCGCCAGCAGCCGGGACAGGACCGAAGCTTTCTTT
CDR3 protein: CASSRDRTEAFF
D gene: TRBD1
J gene: TRBJ1-1
clone size: -
V gene: TRBV4-1

CDR3 DNA: TGTGCCAGTAGTCCGGTCCTCTCCTACGAGCAGTACTTC
CDR3 protein: CASSPVLSYEQYF
D gene: -
J gene: TRBJ2-7
clone size: -
V gene: TRBV19

CDR3 DNA: TGTGCCAGCAGCGCCACAGGGGCCCTGTACAATGAGCAGTTCTTC
CDR3 protein: CASSATGALYNEQFF
D gene: TRBD1
J gene: TRBJ2-1
clone size: -
V gene: TRBV11-1

CDR3 DNA: TGTGCCAGCAGCTACGGTGCGGGAGGATACGAGCAGTACTTC
CDR3 protein: CASSYGAGGYEQYF
D gene: TRBD2
J gene: TRBJ2-7
clone size: -
V gene: TRBV9

CDR3 DNA: TGTGCCAGCAGCTTAAAAACGGCCGCGGCACCTGAAGCTTTCTTT
CDR3 protein: CASSLKTAAAPEAFF
D gene: -
J gene: TRBJ1-1
clone size: -
V gene: TRBV7-9

CDR3 DNA: TGCAGCGTTGAAACCGGGTCCTCCTACAATGAGCAGTTCTTC
CDR3 protein: CSVETGSSYNEQFF
D gene: -
J gene: TRBJ2-1
clone size: -
V gene: TRBV29-1

CDR3 DNA: TGTGCCAGCAGTTTCAGGGGTGAAGCTTTCTTT
CDR3 protein: CASSFRGEAFF
D gene: -
J gene: TRBJ1-1
clone size: -
V gene: TRBV27

CDR3 DNA: TGTGCCAGCAGCAGGGGCGGACTAGAAGAAGAGACCCAGTACTTC
CDR3 protein: CASSRGGLEEETQYF
D gene: TRBD2
J gene: TRBJ2-5
clone size: -
V gene: TRBV9

CDR3 DNA: TGTGCCAGCAGCTTAGCAGTAGACAGGGGTTACGAGCAGTACTTC
CDR3 protein: CASSLAVDRGYEQYF
D gene: TRBD1
J gene: TRBJ2-7
clone size: -
V gene: TRBV7-9

CDR3 DNA: TGTGCCAGCAGCTTGGATACTAGCGGGGCGATAGAGACCCAGTACTTC
CDR3 protein: CASSLDTSGAIETQYF
D gene: TRBD2
J gene: TRBJ2-5
clone size: -
V gene: TRBV5-8

CDR3 DNA: TGTGCTAGTGGCCGGGGCACAGATACGCAGTATTTT
CDR3 protein: CASGRGTDTQYF
D gene: -
J gene: TRBJ2-3
clone size: -
V gene: TRBV12-5

CDR3 DNA: TGTGCCAGCAGCTTAGGATATAGGGTGGAGGGAAATGAGCAGTTCTTC
CDR3 protein: CASSLGYRVEGNEQFF
D gene: -
J gene: TRBJ2-1
clone size: once
V gene: TRBV7-2

CDR3 DNA: TGTGCCAGCAGTTCCTCCCACAATGAGCAGTTCTTC
CDR3 protein: CASSSSHNEQFF
D gene: -
J gene: TRBJ2-1
clone size: -
V gene: TRBV27

CDR3 DNA: TGTGCCAGCAGCTTGGCGGGGGCCACCGGGGAGCTGTTTTTT
CDR3 protein: CASSLAGATGELFF
D gene: -
J gene: TRBJ2-2
clone size: once
V gene: TRBV7-3

CDR3 DNA: TGTGCCGGGACCCGGGACAGGGGGCAGGAAGCTTTCTTT
CDR3 protein: CAGTRDRGQEAFF
D gene: TRBD1
J gene: TRBJ1-1
clone size: -
V gene: TRBV6-1

CDR3 DNA: TGTGCCAGCAGTTTCGCGCTACTAGCGGAGCAGTTCTTC
CDR3 protein: CASSFALLAEQFF
D gene: TRBD2
J gene: TRBJ2-1
clone size: once
V gene: TRBV28

CDR3 DNA: TGTGCCATCACCGAGGGTTCTGACACAGATACGCAGTATTTT
CDR3 protein: CAITEGSDTDTQYF
D gene: -
J gene: TRBJ2-3
clone size: -
V gene: TRBV10-3

CDR3 DNA: TGTGCCAGCTCCCCGACGGGAACAGTTGAGCAGTTCTTC
CDR3 protein: CASSPTGTVEQFF
D gene: -
J gene: TRBJ2-1
clone size: -
V gene: TRBV18

CDR3 DNA: TGCGCCAGCAGCTTGGCCCCTAGCGGGGGGTACAATGAGCAGTTCTTC
CDR3 protein: CASSLAPSGGYNEQFF
D gene: TRBD2
J gene: TRBJ2-1
clone size: -
V gene: TRBV5-1

CDR3 DNA: TGTGCCAGCAGCTTAACCGGGACAGGGGCTTCCTCTGGGGCCAACGTCCTGACTTTC
CDR3 protein: CASSLTGTGASSGANVLTF
D gene: TRBD1
J gene: TRBJ2-6
clone size: -
V gene: TRBV11-1

CDR3 DNA: TGTGCCAGTAGTAATCCCCCGACTAATGAAAAACTGTTTTTT
CDR3 protein: CASSNPPTNEKLFF
D gene: -
J gene: TRBJ1-4
clone size: -
V gene: TRBV19

CDR3 DNA: TGTGCCAGCAGTGAAATCGGCAGGGGCTACGAGCAGTACTTC
CDR3 protein: CASSEIGRGYEQYF
D gene: -
J gene: TRBJ2-7
clone size: -
V gene: TRBV6-1

CDR3 DNA: TGTGCCAGCAGCCATCCAGCTAGCGTAAACCAAGAGACCCAGTACTTC
CDR3 protein: CASSHPASVNQETQYF
D gene: -
J gene: TRBJ2-5
clone size: -
V gene: TRBV7-9

CDR3 DNA: TGTGCCAGCAGCTTAATCCAGGGTGATTCACCCCTCCACTTT
CDR3 protein: CASSLIQGDSPLHF
D gene: -
J gene: TRBJ1-6
clone size: -
V gene: TRBV11-1

CDR3 DNA: TGTGCCAGCAGTTTCGGCAGGTCTAACTATGGCTACACCTTC
CDR3 protein: CASSFGRSNYGYTF
D gene: -
J gene: TRBJ1-2
clone size: -
V gene: TRBV27

CDR3 DNA: TGTGCCAGCAGTGACAGGGGGCAGGGTGGCTACACCTTC
CDR3 protein: CASSDRGQGGYTF
D gene: TRBD1
J gene: TRBJ1-2
clone size: -
V gene: TRBV9